This record looks at one T cell receptor beta chain sequence and its context. Its antigen remains unidentified. The data stem from a study of identifying expanded T cells in peripheral blood. Study-wide findings and caveats: Two-week clone count variance significantly increased as total template count grew.

The CDR3 is 13 amino acids. Germline V gene lookup returns CDR1 ENHRY and CDR2 SYGVKD. V was shortened by 6 bases and J by 5 bases, with 13 bases between the two germline ends. Measured with immunoSEQ multiplex PCR; TCRdb has only the in-frame clones, and not every one. The table lists about 90,000 clones, around 88% of them singletons. The sample taken for sequencing was blood. The chain combines TRBV10-3 with TRBJ1-1, with D hard to call. The source is a person aged 18 to 75 in good health. CDR3 nucleotides: TGTGCCATCAGGACCAGGATGCGGACTGAAGCTTTCTTT. The encoded protein is CAIRTRMRTEAFF.